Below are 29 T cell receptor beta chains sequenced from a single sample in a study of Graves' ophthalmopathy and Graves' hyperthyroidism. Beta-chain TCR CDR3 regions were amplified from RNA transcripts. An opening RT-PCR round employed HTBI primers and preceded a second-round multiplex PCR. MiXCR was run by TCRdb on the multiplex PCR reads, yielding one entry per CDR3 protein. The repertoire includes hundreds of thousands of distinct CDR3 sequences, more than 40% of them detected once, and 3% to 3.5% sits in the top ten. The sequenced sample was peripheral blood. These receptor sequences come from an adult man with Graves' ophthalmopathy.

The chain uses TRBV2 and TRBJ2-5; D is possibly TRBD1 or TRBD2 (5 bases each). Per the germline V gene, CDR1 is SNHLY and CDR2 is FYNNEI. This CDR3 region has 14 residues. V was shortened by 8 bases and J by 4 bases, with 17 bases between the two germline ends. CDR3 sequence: CASSPSGTGETQYF. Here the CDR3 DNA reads TGTGCCAGCTCACCGTCGGGGACGGGAGAGACCCAGTACTTC.

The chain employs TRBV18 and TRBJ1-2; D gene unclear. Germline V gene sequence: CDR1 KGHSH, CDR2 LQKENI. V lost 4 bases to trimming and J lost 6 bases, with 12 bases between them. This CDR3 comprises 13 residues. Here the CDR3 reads CASSLQKGDGYTF. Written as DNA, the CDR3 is TGTGCCAGCTCACTACAAAAGGGCGATGGCTACACCTTC.

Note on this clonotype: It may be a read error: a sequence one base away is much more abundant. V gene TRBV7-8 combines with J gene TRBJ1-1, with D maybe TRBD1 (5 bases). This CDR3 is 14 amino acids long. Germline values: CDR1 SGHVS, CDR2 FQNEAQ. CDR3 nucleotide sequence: TGTGCCAGCAGCCAACAGGAGGGTTCCACTGAAGCTTCCTTT. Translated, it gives CASSQQEGSTEASF.

DNA for the CDR3: TGTGCCAGCAGCTACGGACTAGCTGGAGGTCTGGCCGAGCAGTACTTC. Amino acid sequence: CASSYGLAGGLAEQYF. This chain joins TRBV5-4 and TRBJ2-7; TRBD2 matches at 8 bases. This CDR3 comprises 16 residues. CDR1 and CDR2 from the germline V gene are SGHNT and YYREEE (reference sequence). The trim removed 3 bases at V and 6 bases at J, leaving 14 bases unmatched.

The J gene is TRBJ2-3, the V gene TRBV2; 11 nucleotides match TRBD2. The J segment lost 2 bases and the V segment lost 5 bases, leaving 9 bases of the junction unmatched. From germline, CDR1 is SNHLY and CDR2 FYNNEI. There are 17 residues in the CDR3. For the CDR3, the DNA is TGTGCCAGCAGTTTCTCGCTAGCGGGGGGCTACACAGATACGCAGTATTTT. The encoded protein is CASSFSLAGGYTDTQYF.

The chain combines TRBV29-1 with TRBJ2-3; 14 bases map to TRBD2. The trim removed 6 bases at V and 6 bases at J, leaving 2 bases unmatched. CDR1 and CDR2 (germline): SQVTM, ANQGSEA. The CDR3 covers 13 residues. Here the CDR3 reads CSVGLAGDDTQYF. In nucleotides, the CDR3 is TGCAGCGTGGGACTAGCGGGAGACGATACGCAGTATTTT.

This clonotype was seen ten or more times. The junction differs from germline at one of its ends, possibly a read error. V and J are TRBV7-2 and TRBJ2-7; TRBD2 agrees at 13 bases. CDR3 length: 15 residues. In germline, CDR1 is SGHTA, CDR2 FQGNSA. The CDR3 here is CASSLHDTTSGGRDF. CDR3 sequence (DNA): TGTGCCAGCAGCTTACACGATACGACTAGCGGGGGGCGGGACTTC.

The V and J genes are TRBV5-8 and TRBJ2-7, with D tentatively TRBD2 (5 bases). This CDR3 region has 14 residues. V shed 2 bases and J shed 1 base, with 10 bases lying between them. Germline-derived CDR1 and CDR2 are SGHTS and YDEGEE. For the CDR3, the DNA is TGTGCCAGCAGCTTTGGCGGGCCATCCTACGAGCAGTACTTC. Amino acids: CASSFGGPSYEQYF.

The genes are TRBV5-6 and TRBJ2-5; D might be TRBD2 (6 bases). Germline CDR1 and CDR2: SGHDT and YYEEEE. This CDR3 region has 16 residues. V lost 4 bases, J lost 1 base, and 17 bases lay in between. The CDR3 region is CASSPGGGTPQETQYF. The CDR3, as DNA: TGTGCCAGCAGCCCCGGAGGCGGGACCCCCCAAGAGACCCAGTACTTC.

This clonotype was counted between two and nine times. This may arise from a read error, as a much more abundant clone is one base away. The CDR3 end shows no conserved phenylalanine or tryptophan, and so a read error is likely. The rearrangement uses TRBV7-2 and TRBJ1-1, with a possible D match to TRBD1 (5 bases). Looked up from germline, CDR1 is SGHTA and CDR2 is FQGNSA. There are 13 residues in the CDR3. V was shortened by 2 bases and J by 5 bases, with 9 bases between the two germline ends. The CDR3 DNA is TGTGCCAGCAGCTTAACGGAGGGGACTGAAGCTTTCCTT. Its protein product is CASSLTEGTEAFL.

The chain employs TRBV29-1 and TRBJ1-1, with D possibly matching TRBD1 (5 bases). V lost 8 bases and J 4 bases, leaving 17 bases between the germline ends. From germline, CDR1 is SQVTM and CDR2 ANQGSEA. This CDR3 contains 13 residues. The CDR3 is CSNPSGGGTEAFF. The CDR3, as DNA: TGCAGCAACCCTTCCGGGGGAGGCACTGAAGCTTTCTTT.

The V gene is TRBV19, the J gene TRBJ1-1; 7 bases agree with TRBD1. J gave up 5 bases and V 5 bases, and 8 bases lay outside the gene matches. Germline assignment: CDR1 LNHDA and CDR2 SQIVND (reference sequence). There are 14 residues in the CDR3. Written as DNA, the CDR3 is TGTGCCAGTAGTGATGGACAGGTAGCTACTGAAGCTTTCTTT. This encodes CASSDGQVATEAFF.

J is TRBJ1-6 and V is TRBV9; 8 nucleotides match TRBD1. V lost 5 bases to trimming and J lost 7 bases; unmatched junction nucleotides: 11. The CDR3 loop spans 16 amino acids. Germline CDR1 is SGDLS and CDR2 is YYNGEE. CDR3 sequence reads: CASSYSIQGANSPLHF. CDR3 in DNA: TGTGCCAGCAGTTACTCGATCCAGGGGGCCAATTCACCCCTCCACTTT.

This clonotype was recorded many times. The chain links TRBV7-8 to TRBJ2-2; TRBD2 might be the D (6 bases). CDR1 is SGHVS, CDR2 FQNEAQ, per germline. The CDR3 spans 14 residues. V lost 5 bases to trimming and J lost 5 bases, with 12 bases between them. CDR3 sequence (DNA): TGTGCCAGCAGCCGGGACTCCCTAACCGGGGAGCTGTTTTTT. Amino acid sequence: CASSRDSLTGELFF.

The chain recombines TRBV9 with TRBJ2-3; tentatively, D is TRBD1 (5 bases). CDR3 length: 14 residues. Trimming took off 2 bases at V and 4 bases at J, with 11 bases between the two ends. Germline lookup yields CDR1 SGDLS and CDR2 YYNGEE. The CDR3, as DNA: TGTGCCAGCAGCGTGCGACAGCAGGCAGATACGCAGTATTTT. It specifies CASSVRQQADTQYF. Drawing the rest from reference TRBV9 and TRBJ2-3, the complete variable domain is DSGVTQTPKHLITATGQRVTLRCSPRSGDLSVYWYQQSLDQGLQFLIQYYNGEERAKGNILERFSAQQFPDLHSELNLSSLELGDSALYFCASSVRQQADTQYFGPGTRLTVL.

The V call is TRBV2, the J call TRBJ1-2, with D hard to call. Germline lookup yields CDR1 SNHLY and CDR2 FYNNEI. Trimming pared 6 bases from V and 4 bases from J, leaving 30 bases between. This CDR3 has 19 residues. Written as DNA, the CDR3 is TGTGCCAGCAGCGGAAGGCGATCTAGTATCGGGCTCGGAGGCTATGGCTACACCTTC. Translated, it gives CASSGRRSSIGLGGYGYTF.

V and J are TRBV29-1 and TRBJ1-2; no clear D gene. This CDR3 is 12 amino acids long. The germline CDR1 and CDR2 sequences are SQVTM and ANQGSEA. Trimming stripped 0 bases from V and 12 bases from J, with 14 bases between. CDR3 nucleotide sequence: TGCAGCGTTGAAGACTCCGCCGGAGGGAACACCTTC. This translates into CSVEDSAGGNTF.

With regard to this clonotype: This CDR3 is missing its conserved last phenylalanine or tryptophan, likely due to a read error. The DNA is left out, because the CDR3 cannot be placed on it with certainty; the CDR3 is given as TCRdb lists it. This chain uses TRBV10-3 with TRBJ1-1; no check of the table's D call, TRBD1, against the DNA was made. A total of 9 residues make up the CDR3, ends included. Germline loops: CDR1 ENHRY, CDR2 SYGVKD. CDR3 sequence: CASSPRWGV.

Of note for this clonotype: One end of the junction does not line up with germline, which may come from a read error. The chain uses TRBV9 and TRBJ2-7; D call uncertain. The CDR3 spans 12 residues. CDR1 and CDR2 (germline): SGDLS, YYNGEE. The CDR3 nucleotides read TGTGCCAGCAGCCAAGATCGGAGCCCGACCCACTTC. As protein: CASSQDRSPTHF.

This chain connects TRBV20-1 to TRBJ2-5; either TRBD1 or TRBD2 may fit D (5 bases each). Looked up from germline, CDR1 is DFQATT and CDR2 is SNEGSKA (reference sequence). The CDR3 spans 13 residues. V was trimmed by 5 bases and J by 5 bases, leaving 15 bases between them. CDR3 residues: CSAWDGSRETQYF. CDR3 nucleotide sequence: TGCAGTGCTTGGGACGGCTCCCGGGAGACCCAGTACTTC.

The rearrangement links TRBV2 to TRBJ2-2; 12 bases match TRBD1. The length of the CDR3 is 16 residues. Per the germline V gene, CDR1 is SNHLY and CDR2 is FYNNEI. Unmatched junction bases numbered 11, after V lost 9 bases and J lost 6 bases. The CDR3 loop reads CASKAPGTGGSGELFF. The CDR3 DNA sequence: TGTGCCAGTAAGGCTCCCGGGACAGGGGGCTCCGGGGAGCTGTTTTTT.

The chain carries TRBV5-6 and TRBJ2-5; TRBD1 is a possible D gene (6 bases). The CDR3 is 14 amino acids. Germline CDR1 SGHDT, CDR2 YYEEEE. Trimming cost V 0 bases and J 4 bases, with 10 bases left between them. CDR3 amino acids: CASSLGTELETQYF. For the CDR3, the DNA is TGTGCCAGCAGCTTGGGGACAGAACTAGAGACCCAGTACTTC. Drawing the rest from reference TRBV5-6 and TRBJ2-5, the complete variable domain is DAGVTQSPTHLIKTRGQQVTLRCSPKSGHDTVSWYQQALGQGPQFIFQYYEEEERQRGNFPDRFSGHQFPNYSSELNVNALLLGDSALYLCASSLGTELETQYFGPGTRLLVL.

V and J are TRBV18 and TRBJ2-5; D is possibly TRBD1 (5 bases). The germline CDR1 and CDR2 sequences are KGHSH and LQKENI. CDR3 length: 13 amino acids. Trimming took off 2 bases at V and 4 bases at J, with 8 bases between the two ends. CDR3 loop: CASSPRTLETQYF. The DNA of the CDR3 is TGTGCCAGCTCACCAAGGACACTAGAGACCCAGTACTTC.

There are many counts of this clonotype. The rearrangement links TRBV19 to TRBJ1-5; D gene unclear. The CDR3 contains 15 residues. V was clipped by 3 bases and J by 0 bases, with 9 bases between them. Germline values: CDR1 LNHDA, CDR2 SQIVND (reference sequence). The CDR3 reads CASSIGRNSNQPQHF. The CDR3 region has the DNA TGTGCCAGTAGTATTGGTCGTAATAGCAATCAGCCCCAGCATTTT.

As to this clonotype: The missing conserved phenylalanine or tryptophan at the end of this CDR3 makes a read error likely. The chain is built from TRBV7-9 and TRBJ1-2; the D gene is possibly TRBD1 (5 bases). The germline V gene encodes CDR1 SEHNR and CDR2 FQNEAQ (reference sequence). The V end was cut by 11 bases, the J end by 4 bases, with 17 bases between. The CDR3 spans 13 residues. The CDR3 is CAWSARGVYGYTS. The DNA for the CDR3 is TGTGCCTGGAGTGCGAGGGGTGTCTATGGCTACACCTCC.

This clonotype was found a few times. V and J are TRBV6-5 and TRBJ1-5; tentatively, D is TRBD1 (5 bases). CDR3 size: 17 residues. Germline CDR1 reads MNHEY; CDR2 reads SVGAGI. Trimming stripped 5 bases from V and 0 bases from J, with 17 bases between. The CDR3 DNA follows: TGTGCCAGCAGTGGGGGGGGAACAGCCTATAGCAATCAGCCCCAGCATTTT. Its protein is CASSGGGTAYSNQPQHF.

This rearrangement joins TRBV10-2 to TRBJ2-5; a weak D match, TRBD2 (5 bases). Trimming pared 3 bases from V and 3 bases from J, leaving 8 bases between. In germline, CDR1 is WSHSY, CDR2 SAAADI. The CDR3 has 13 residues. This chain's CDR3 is CASSERREETQYF. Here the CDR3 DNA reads TGCGCCAGCAGTGAACGGCGGGAAGAGACCCAGTACTTC.

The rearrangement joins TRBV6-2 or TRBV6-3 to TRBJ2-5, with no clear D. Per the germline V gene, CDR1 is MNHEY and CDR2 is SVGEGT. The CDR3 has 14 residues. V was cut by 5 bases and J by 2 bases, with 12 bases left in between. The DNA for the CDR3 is TGTGCCAGCAGTCCTCCGCTAGTTCAAGAGACCCAGTACTTC. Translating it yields CASSPPLVQETQYF.

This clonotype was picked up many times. The CDR3 coding sequence is TGCAGTGCTAGCCGGGACTGGAATCAGCCCCAGCATTTT. Encoded protein: CSASRDWNQPQHF. The rearrangement uses TRBV20-1 and TRBJ1-5; D might be TRBD1 (5 bases). The length of the CDR3 is 13 residues. Deletions cut 3 bases from V and 4 bases from J, with 10 bases between. Germline V gene sequence: CDR1 DFQATT, CDR2 SNEGSKA (reference sequence).